This TCR beta chain was found in a study of identical twins. Study-wide results and caveats: Instead of following the same donors, the conclusions were based on cross-sectional statistical analysis.

TCRdb processed the 5' RACE reads anew with MiXCR; each CDR3 protein has one entry. The profile covers a few hundred thousand distinct CDR3 sequences, with about 16% appearing a single time and less than 0.5% taken by the ten largest. CDR3 length: 13 amino acids. Trimming cost V 4 bases and J 4 bases, with 10 bases left between them. CDR1 is MGHDK, CDR2 SYGVNS, per germline. There are a few counts of this clonotype. Its antigen is currently unknown. These data also featured in a second study, about yellow fever vaccine responses in identical twins.

The sequencing sample was made of CD4+ T cells sorted from blood. This sequence joins TRBV25-1 and TRBJ1-1, with D uncertain. The receptor's source is a woman under 30 in good health. The CDR3 reads CASSGYSATEAFF. DNA of the CDR3: TGTGCCAGCAGTGGGTACTCGGCCACTGAAGCTTTCTTT.